This TCR beta chain was identified during a study of blood T cell repertoires in COVID-19. About the research overall: The analysed material was cDNA or gDNA that came from T cells, B-cell-depleted T cells, or PBMCs.

Method: immunoSEQ multiplex PCR; TCRdb's copy keeps in-frame clones and lacks some. The data hold roughly 200,000 clones, with 88% observed a single time. What was sequenced was peripheral blood. This sequence was found in a man younger than 30 with active or convalescent COVID-19.

The CDR3 nucleotides read TGTGCCAGCAGTGTTTCGAGGAGTAATAATTCACCCCTCCACTTT. Translated: CASSVSRSNNSPLHF. The chain links TRBV2 to TRBJ1-6; D gene unclear. The CDR3 contains 15 residues. V lost 4 bases and J 5 bases, leaving 12 bases between the germline ends. Germline V gives CDR1 SNHLY, CDR2 FYNNEI. The full variable domain, its missing parts supplied by reference TRBV2 and TRBJ1-6, is EPEVTQTPSHQVTQMGQEVILRCVPISNHLYFYWYRQILGQKVEFLVSFYNNEISEKSEIFDDQFSVERPDGSNFTLKIRSTKLEDSAMYFCASSVSRSNNSPLHFGNGTRLTVT.